Presented here are 26 T cell receptor beta chains from one specimen sequenced in a study of response to subunit inactivated influenza vaccine. A single record per CDR3 protein comes from TCRdb applying MiXCR to the RT-PCR reads. The sample holds more than 550,000 distinct CDR3 sequences; about 11% are singletons and the top ten take more than 9.5%. These data were also reused for a study on T cells expressing NK-cell markers. As that study records: Beta-chain TCR cDNA was generated via 5'RACE template switching with UMIs.

The starting material was PBMCs from blood, obtained on the day of vaccination. Every receptor here comes from a man in his fifties or sixties who received an inactivated influenza vaccine.

The chain recombines TRBV6-5 with TRBJ2-3; perhaps TRBD1 as D (6 bases). The germline V gene has CDR1 MNHEY and CDR2 SVGAGI. The CDR3 consists of 15 residues. The V end lost 4 bases, the J end lost 2 bases, and 13 bases lay between the germline ends. The CDR3 protein is CASSSLPGHTDTQYF. The CDR3 DNA reads as TGTGCCAGCAGTTCACTCCCGGGACACACAGATACGCAGTATTTT.

This clonotype was observed many times. The V call is TRBV12-3 or TRBV12-4, the J call TRBJ1-2; 11 nucleotides line up with TRBD1. The trim removed 5 bases at V and 7 bases at J, leaving 3 bases unmatched. This CDR3 is 13 amino acids long. CDR3 in amino acids: CASSGGTGGGYTF. The CDR3 coding sequence is TGTGCCAGCAGTGGGGGGACAGGGGGTGGCTACACCTTC.

V is TRBV27 and J is TRBJ2-2, with D uncertain. The CDR3 has 14 amino acids. Germline V gene sequence: CDR1 MNHEY, CDR2 SMNVEV (reference sequence). Trimming stripped 7 bases from V and 2 bases from J, with 11 bases between. DNA of the CDR3: TGTGCCAGCACCTACAGCACCAACACCGGGGAGCTGTTTTTT. This encodes CASTYSTNTGELFF.

The rearrangement joins TRBV19 to TRBJ1-1; D is undetermined. V was cut by 3 bases and J by 0 bases, with 14 bases left in between. The V gene's germline CDR1 is LNHDA and CDR2 SQIVND (reference sequence). CDR3 length equals 16 residues. The chain's CDR3 is CASSMATPPVNTEAFF. CDR3 DNA sequence: TGTGCCAGTAGTATGGCGACACCGCCGGTGAACACTGAAGCTTTCTTT. The full variable domain, with the rest looked up from reference TRBV19 and TRBJ1-1, is DGGITQSPKYLFRKEGQNVTLSCEQNLNHDAMYWYRQDPGQGLRLIYYSQIVNDFQKGDIAEGYSVSREKKESFPLTVTSAQKNPTAFYLCASSMATPPVNTEAFFGQGTRLTVV.

The chain uses TRBV7-2 and TRBJ2-7; 12 nucleotides line up with TRBD1. This CDR3 comprises 15 residues. Germline CDR1 is SGHTA and CDR2 is FQGNSA. V lost 3 bases to trimming and J lost 7 bases; unmatched junction nucleotides: 7. In DNA, the CDR3 is TGTGCCAGCAGCTTTCCGGGACAGGGGGCCGGGGAGCAGTACTTC. Amino acid sequence: CASSFPGQGAGEQYF.

This clonotype was picked up many times. The chain is built from TRBV28 and TRBJ2-1; 10 nucleotides line up with TRBD1. With V trimmed by 6 bases and J by 4 bases, 3 bases remained unmatched. The CDR3 totals 14 residues. Per germline, CDR1 MDHEN and CDR2 SYDVKM. The DNA of the CDR3 is TGTGCCAGCAGAACGGGACAGGGGTACAATGAGCAGTTCTTC. This encodes CASRTGQGYNEQFF.

This clonotype was seen a few times. This rearrangement joins TRBV12-3 or TRBV12-4 to TRBJ1-5; possible D gene TRBD1, 6 bases. The V end lost 1 base, the J end lost 4 bases, and 8 bases lay between the germline ends. The CDR3 is made up of 14 amino acids. The CDR3 DNA is TGTGCCAGCAGTTTAGACAGGGTTAATCAGCCCCAGCATTTT. Translation: CASSLDRVNQPQHF.

This clonotype appeared a few times. The chain links TRBV2 to TRBJ2-5; no reliable D call. The CDR3 is 13 amino acids. CDR1 is SNHLY, CDR2 FYNNEI, per germline. Trimming took off 2 bases at V and 2 bases at J, with 6 bases between the two ends. Here the CDR3 DNA reads TGTGCCAGCAGTGAACGGCGGCAAGAGACCCAGTACTTC. Amino acids: CASSERRQETQYF.

A few counts support this clonotype. For the CDR3, the DNA is TGTGCCAGCAGCCCGTTGGGTAACTACAATGAGCAGTTCTTC. Encoded protein: CASSPLGNYNEQFF. V usage is TRBV7-9 and J usage is TRBJ2-1; D call uncertain. Trimming cost V 5 bases and J 3 bases, with 11 bases left between them. CDR3 length: 14 amino acids. Germline V lookup: CDR1 SEHNR, CDR2 FQNEAQ (reference sequence).

This clonotype was observed at least ten times. The genes are TRBV7-2 and TRBJ2-7; TRBD2 might be the D (6 bases). This CDR3 contains 16 residues. Germline values: CDR1 SGHTA, CDR2 FQGNSA. The V end lost 4 bases, the J end lost 4 bases, and 20 bases lay between the germline ends. CDR3 sequence reads: CASSWTPGLPMYEQYF. The CDR3 DNA reads TGTGCCAGCAGCTGGACCCCGGGACTCCCTATGTACGAGCAGTACTTC.

In its sample, this clonotype was seen a few times. The chain has TRBV5-1 and TRBJ2-3; TRBD2 might be the D (6 bases). The V gene's germline CDR1 is SGHRS and CDR2 YFSETQ. Trimming stripped 1 base from V and 2 bases from J, with 17 bases between. The CDR3 covers 17 residues. CDR3 nucleotides: TGCGCCAGCAGCTTGCAACCAACTAGCCGTTACACAGATACGCAGTATTTT. It translates to CASSLQPTSRYTDTQYF.

The V call is TRBV20-1, the J call TRBJ2-5, with a possible D match to TRBD2 (6 bases). CDR3 length equals 13 residues. The V gene lost 5 bases and the J gene lost 6 bases, with 16 bases spanning the gap. Germline V gene lookup returns CDR1 DFQATT and CDR2 SNEGSKA (reference sequence). In DNA, the CDR3 is TGCAGTGCTCCTGCGGAGGGCCGTAAGACCCAGTACTTC. This codes for CSAPAEGRKTQYF.

The sample holds a few counts of this clonotype. The chain links TRBV28 to TRBJ1-1; 8 positions match TRBD1. The V gene end was trimmed by 6 bases and the J gene end by 10 bases; junction bases not matched to a gene: 10. This CDR3 contains 13 residues. Per germline, CDR1 MDHEN and CDR2 SYDVKM. Here the CDR3 reads CASSLIRTGRAFF. For the CDR3, the DNA is TGTGCCAGCAGCCTCATCCGGACAGGGCGAGCTTTCTTT.

The chain is built from TRBV5-1 and TRBJ1-1, with D possibly matching TRBD1 (6 bases). The CDR3 runs 14 residues. Germline values: CDR1 SGHRS, CDR2 YFSETQ. The V gene lost 2 bases and the J gene lost 5 bases, with 13 bases spanning the gap. The CDR3 DNA reads TGCGCCAGCAGCTTAAAACAGGGATGGACTGAAGCTTTCTTT. Amino acids: CASSLKQGWTEAFF.

This clonotype was detected only a few times. This sequence joins TRBV7-2 and TRBJ2-1; 10 nucleotides match TRBD2. This CDR3 region has 17 residues. Germline assignment: CDR1 SGHTA and CDR2 FQGNSA. Trimming took 3 bases from V and 4 from J; bases not matched to a gene: 9. The CDR3 protein is CASSLSWSGGVYNEQFF. CDR3 nucleotides: TGTGCCAGCAGCTTGTCATGGAGCGGGGGGGTTTACAATGAGCAGTTCTTC. The full variable domain, with the rest looked up from reference TRBV7-2 and TRBJ2-1, is GAGVSQSPSNKVTEKGKDVELRCDPISGHTALYWYRQSLGQGLEFLIYFQGNSAPDKSGLPSDRFSAERTGGSVSTLTIQRTQQEDSAVYLCASSLSWSGGVYNEQFFGPGTRLTVL.

This clonotype was detected a few times. The chain links TRBV20-1 to TRBJ1-1; 10 nucleotides line up with TRBD1. Germline V gives CDR1 DFQATT, CDR2 SNEGSKA (reference sequence). J was trimmed by 7 bases and V by 1 base; bases with no gene match: 9. The CDR3 consists of 15 residues. In DNA form, the CDR3 reads TGCAGTGCTAGAGGTTTCGGACAGGGGGGAGGTGAAGCTTTCTTT. This gives the protein CSARGFGQGGGEAFF.

This clonotype was seen a few times. This chain joins TRBV11-2 and TRBJ2-7, with TRBD2 identical over 10 bases. V was pared by 5 bases and J by 4 bases, with 5 bases of the junction left unmatched. The CDR3 is 14 amino acids. Germline lookup yields CDR1 SGHAT and CDR2 FQNNGV. This CDR3 is CASSQPSGGYEQYF. The CDR3 coding sequence is TGTGCCAGCAGCCAACCTAGCGGGGGATACGAGCAGTACTTC.

The gene calls are TRBV28 and TRBJ2-5, with 7 bases lining up with TRBD2. Germline loops: CDR1 MDHEN, CDR2 SYDVKM. V shed 6 bases, J shed 4 bases, and the junction held 5 bases outside the gene matches. The CDR3 loop spans 13 amino acids. For the CDR3, the DNA is TGTGCCAGCAGGGATGGCGGGGGAGAGACCCAGTACTTC. Protein sequence: CASRDGGGETQYF. Based on the CDR3 plus reference TRBV28 and TRBJ2-5, the full variable domain is DVKVTQSSRYLVKRTGEKVFLECVQDMDHENMFWYRQDPGLGLRLIYFSYDVKMKEKGDIPEGYSVSREKKERFSLILESASTNQTSMYLCASRDGGGETQYFGPGTRLLVL.

The chain joins TRBV5-1 to TRBJ2-5, with D tentatively TRBD1 or TRBD2 (5 bases each). This CDR3 comprises 14 residues. With 7 bases removed from V and 1 base from J, the gap between germline ends came to 14 bases. CDR1 SGHRS and CDR2 YFSETQ come from the germline V gene. CDR3 sequence: CASQGPSSQETQYF. The DNA for the CDR3 is TGCGCCAGCCAGGGCCCTAGCAGCCAAGAGACCCAGTACTTC.

There are a few counts of this clonotype. V gene TRBV20-1 combines with J gene TRBJ1-1; a possible D gene is TRBD1 (6 bases). Germline V CDR1 and CDR2: DFQATT, SNEGSKA (reference sequence). V was cut by 3 bases and J by 1 base, with 9 bases left in between. There are 13 residues in the CDR3. CDR3 DNA: TGCAGTGCTAGTCGACAGGAGAACACTGAAGCTTTCTTT. Protein: CSASRQENTEAFF.

This clonotype was observed a handful of times. This chain links TRBV20-1 with TRBJ2-7, with a possible D match to TRBD1 (5 bases). The CDR3 spans 12 residues. Trimming took 5 bases from V and 2 from J, leaving 10 bases between them. Germline V gene sequence: CDR1 DFQATT, CDR2 SNEGSKA (reference sequence). The CDR3 protein is CSAARQTYEQYF. The CDR3 region has the DNA TGCAGTGCTGCCCGACAGACCTACGAGCAGTACTTC.

The chain links TRBV29-1 to TRBJ1-2; D is ambiguous. This CDR3 region has 13 residues. V was shortened by 3 bases and J by 0 bases, with 8 bases between the two germline ends. Germline values: CDR1 SQVTM, CDR2 ANQGSEA. The CDR3 region is CSVDRLANYGYTF. The CDR3, as DNA: TGCAGCGTTGACCGGCTAGCTAACTATGGCTACACCTTC.

This clonotype has only a few counts. The gene calls are TRBV30 and TRBJ2-1, with 7 positions matching TRBD2. The CDR3 consists of 13 residues. Germline CDR1 and CDR2: GTSNPN and SVGIG (reference sequence). V gave up 3 bases and J gave up 7 bases; unmatched junction bases: 6. The CDR3 nucleotides read TGTGCCTGGAGCGTGGGACTACCTAATGAGCAGTTCTTC. Amino acid sequence: CAWSVGLPNEQFF.

This clonotype was counted a few times. This chain joins TRBV27 and TRBJ2-5, with D perhaps TRBD2 (6 bases). Trimming stripped 7 bases from V and 1 base from J, with 13 bases between. Germline loops: CDR1 MNHEY, CDR2 SMNVEV (reference sequence). The CDR3 extends over 14 amino acids. CDR3 bases: TGTGCCAGCAAGGGACTTTTACCCCAAGAGACCCAGTACTTC. It specifies CASKGLLPQETQYF.

This clonotype was found a few times. The rearrangement joins TRBV5-1 to TRBJ2-6; TRBD2 agrees at 7 bases. V gave up 0 bases and J gave up 0 bases; unmatched junction bases: 9. The CDR3 totals 19 residues. Germline V gives CDR1 SGHRS, CDR2 YFSETQ. CDR3 DNA: TGCGCCAGCAGCTTGGAAGTCAGCAGGACTAGCTCTGGGGCCAACGTCCTGACTTTC. Translation: CASSLEVSRTSSGANVLTF.

The rearrangement links TRBV15 to TRBJ1-2, with 7 bases that match TRBD1. J gave up 8 bases and V 0 bases, and 6 bases lay outside the gene matches. The CDR3 is made up of 14 amino acids. Germline V CDR1 and CDR2: LNHNV, YYDKDF (reference sequence). The CDR3 nucleotides read TGTGCCACCAGCAGAGAAGCCGGGACAGAAGGCTACACCTTC. It yields the protein CATSREAGTEGYTF. The complete variable domain, with remaining parts taken from reference TRBV15 and TRBJ1-2, reads DAMVIQNPRYQVTQFGKPVTLSCSQTLNHNVMYWYQQKSSQAPKLLFHYYDKDFNNEADTPDNFQSRRPNTSFCFLDIRSPGLGDTAMYLCATSREAGTEGYTFGSGTRLTVV.